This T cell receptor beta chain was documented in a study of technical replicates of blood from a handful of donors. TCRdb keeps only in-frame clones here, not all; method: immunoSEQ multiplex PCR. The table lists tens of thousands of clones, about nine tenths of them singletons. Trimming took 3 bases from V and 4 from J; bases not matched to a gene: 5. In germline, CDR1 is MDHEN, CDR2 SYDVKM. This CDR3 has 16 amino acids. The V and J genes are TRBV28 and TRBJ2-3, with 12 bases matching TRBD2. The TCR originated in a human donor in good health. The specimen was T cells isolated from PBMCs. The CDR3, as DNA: TGTGCCAGCAGTTTTGTTGGACTAGCGGGACCAGATACGCAGTATTTT. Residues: CASSFVGLAGPDTQYF.